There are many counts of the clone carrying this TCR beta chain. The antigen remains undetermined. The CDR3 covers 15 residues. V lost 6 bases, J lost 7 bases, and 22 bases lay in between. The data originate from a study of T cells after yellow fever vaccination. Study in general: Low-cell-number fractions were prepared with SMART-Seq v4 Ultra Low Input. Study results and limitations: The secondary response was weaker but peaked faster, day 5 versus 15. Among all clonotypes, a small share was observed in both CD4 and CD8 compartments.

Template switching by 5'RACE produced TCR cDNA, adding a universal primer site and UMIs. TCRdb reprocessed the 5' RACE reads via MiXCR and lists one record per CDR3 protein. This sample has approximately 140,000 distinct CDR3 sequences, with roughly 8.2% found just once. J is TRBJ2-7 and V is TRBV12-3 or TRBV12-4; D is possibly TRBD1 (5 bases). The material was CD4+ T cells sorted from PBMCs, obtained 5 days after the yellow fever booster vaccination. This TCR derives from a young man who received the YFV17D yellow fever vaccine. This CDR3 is CASRWTNDPTGEQYF. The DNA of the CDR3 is TGTGCCAGCAGGTGGACAAACGACCCAACTGGTGAGCAGTACTTC.